This T cell receptor (beta chain) was recovered during a study of T cells in Graves' hyperthyroidism and ophthalmopathy. Overall study context: Peripheral blood samples were taken at initial diagnosis, prior to any treatment.

Amplification targeted TCR beta CDR3 regions from RNA transcripts. The HTBI primer set served for first-round RT-PCR of the TCR CDR3. MiXCR, applied by TCRdb to the multiplex PCR reads, yields one record per CDR3 protein. The data show 540,000 or so distinct CDR3 sequences, about 15% seen once. Broader study findings: The model foresaw ophthalmopathy a median around 6.8 months prior to onset.

Diagnoses were established using clinical symptoms, serum thyroxine and TRAb, thyroid ultrasound and orbital computed tomography. Germline CDR1 reads MNHNS; CDR2 reads SASEGT. The V and J ends lost 4 bases and 0 bases, in that order; junction bases with no gene match: 5. The CDR3 is made up of 15 amino acids. This clonotype came up a few times. Its antigen is undetermined. V is TRBV6-1 and J is TRBJ1-1; 7 nucleotides match TRBD1. What was sequenced was blood. The clonotype was recovered from a woman in her thirties with Graves' hyperthyroidism. The CDR3 DNA reads as TGTGCCAGCAGTGCCCCAGGGGGGATGAACACTGAAGCTTTCTTT. It translates to CASSAPGGMNTEAFF.